This TCR beta chain was sequenced during a study of T cell clonality in common variable immunodeficiency. The CDR3 is 14 residues long. Deletions cut 6 bases from V and 2 bases from J, with 13 bases between. From germline, CDR1 is SGHTA and CDR2 FQGNSA. The repertoire was sequenced with immunoSEQ multiplex PCR; TCRdb's copy has only in-frame clones and lacks some. Listed for the sample are 30,000 to 40,000 clones, none seen a single time. There are many counts of this clone. With the read ending 3 residues before the CDR3 end, the germline J gene is used to fill in that end. The TCR originated in a person between 18 and 75 years old in good health. Sequenced input: peripheral blood mononuclear cells. The chain recombines TRBV7-2 with TRBJ2-5, with D possibly TRBD2 on 5 matching bases. The part of the CDR3 DNA that was read is TGTGCCAGCAGTCGTAACCGGGGACAAGAGACC. Amino acid sequence: CASSRNRGQET. The whole CDR3 sequence is CASSRNRGQETQYF.